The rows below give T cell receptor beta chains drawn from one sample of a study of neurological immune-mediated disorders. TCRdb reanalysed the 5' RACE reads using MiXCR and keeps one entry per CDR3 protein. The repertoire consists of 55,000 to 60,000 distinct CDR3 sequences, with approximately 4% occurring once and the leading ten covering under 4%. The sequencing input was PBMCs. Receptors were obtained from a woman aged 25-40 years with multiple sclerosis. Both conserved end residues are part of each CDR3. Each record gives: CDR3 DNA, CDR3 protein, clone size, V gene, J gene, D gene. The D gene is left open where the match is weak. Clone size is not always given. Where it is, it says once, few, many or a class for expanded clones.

DNA: TGCAGTGCTAGAGATCTCCGGGAGGGGTTCTACGAGCAGTACTTC; CDR3: CSARDLREGFYEQYF; size: few; V: TRBV20-1; J: TRBJ2-7; D: TRBD2
DNA: TGTGCCAGCAGTGTACAGGACAGGGGTCATCAGCCCCAGCATTTT; CDR3: CASSVQDRGHQPQHF; size: many; V: TRBV6-1; J: TRBJ1-5; D: TRBD1
DNA: TGTGCCACCAGTGATTTCGGACATCACAATGAGCAGTTCTTC; CDR3: CATSDFGHHNEQFF; size: many; V: TRBV24-1; J: TRBJ2-1; D: -
DNA: TGCGCCAGCAGCCAAGAAGCACAGGCGGATACGCAGTATTTT; CDR3: CASSQEAQADTQYF; size: many; V: TRBV4-1; J: TRBJ2-3; D: -
DNA: TGTGCCAGCAGCTTCGCTGGGGCGCTTACTGAAGCTTTCTTT; CDR3: CASSFAGALTEAFF; size: -; V: TRBV5-4; J: TRBJ1-1; D: -
DNA: TGCGCCAGCAGCTTGGTCGGCAGGGAAACTTTCTTT; CDR3: CASSLVGRETFF; size: many; V: TRBV5-1; J: TRBJ1-1; D: -
DNA: TGCGCCAGCAGCCCAGGACAGAGCAATGAGCAGTTCTTC; CDR3: CASSPGQSNEQFF; size: many; V: TRBV5-1; J: TRBJ2-1; D: -
DNA: TGCGCCAGCAGCTTGGAAATTGGAGGGGCCGAGCAGTACTTC; CDR3: CASSLEIGGAEQYF; size: many; V: TRBV5-1; J: TRBJ2-7; D: -
DNA: TGCGCCAGCAACCCGGGACAGGGACGTACTAATGAAAAACTGTTTTTT; CDR3: CASNPGQGRTNEKLFF; size: many; V: TRBV5-1; J: TRBJ1-4; D: TRBD1
DNA: TGCGCCAGCAGCTTCCAGCGGGCCACAGATACGCAGTATTTT; CDR3: CASSFQRATDTQYF; size: many; V: TRBV5-1; J: TRBJ2-3; D: -
DNA: TGCAGTGCTGTTTTTGATACGCAGTATTTT; CDR3: CSAVFDTQYF; size: many; V: TRBV20-1; J: TRBJ2-3; D: -
DNA: TGTGCCAGCAGCTCAATGGGGACGGGAATGGGGCCCCAGAATTTT; CDR3: CASSSMGTGMGPQNF; size: -; V: TRBV5-6; J: TRBJ1-5; D: -
DNA: TGCAGCGTTGAAATGGGGCAGGCGACCCTCCAAGAGACCCAGTACTTC; CDR3: CSVEMGQATLQETQYF; size: many; V: TRBV29-1; J: TRBJ2-5; D: -
DNA: TGTGCCAGCAGCCGACATTTAGGGGCTGAAGCTTTCTTT; CDR3: CASSRHLGAEAFF; size: -; V: TRBV3-1; J: TRBJ1-1; D: -
DNA: TGTGCCAGCAGTTACTCGATCGGGGACACAAAGCGTTTT; CDR3: CASSYSIGDTKRF; size: many; V: TRBV6-5; J: TRBJ2-3; D: -
DNA: TGCAGTGCTAGCCGCGGAAGCACAGATACGCAGTATTTT; CDR3: CSASRGSTDTQYF; size: many; V: TRBV20-1; J: TRBJ2-3; D: -
DNA: TGTGCCAGCAGCCCACCGAGGGGTAGCAATCAGCCCCAGCATTTT; CDR3: CASSPPRGSNQPQHF; size: many; V: TRBV12-3/TRBV12-4; J: TRBJ1-5; D: -
DNA: TGTGCCAGCAGAGATGGACAGGAGTCGGAAAAACTGTTTTTT; CDR3: CASRDGQESEKLFF; size: many; V: TRBV6-2/TRBV6-3; J: TRBJ1-4; D: TRBD1
DNA: TGTGCCATCAGTGCCGGACTAGCGGGGTCGTCGTATGAGCAGTTCTTC; CDR3: CAISAGLAGSSYEQFF; size: many; V: TRBV10-3; J: TRBJ2-1; D: TRBD2
DNA: TGCGCCAGCAGCTTGACTAGGTCGTCCTCAGATACGCAGTATTTT; CDR3: CASSLTRSSSDTQYF; size: many; V: TRBV5-1; J: TRBJ2-3; D: -
DNA: TGTGCCAGCAGCATGGACGGGAACTCTGGAAACACCATATATTTT; CDR3: CASSMDGNSGNTIYF; size: many; V: TRBV9; J: TRBJ1-3; D: -
DNA: TGTGCCAGCAGTTTGGCAGGATACACCGGGGAGCTGTTTTTT; CDR3: CASSLAGYTGELFF; size: many; V: TRBV27; J: TRBJ2-2; D: -
DNA: TGCGCCAGCAGCGGAAAGGGACAGGGGACCGGCAATAGCAATCAGCCCCAGCATTTT; CDR3: CASSGKGQGTGNSNQPQHF; size: many; V: TRBV5-1; J: TRBJ1-5; D: TRBD1
DNA: TGTGCCAGCAGCTTGGCAGCGGGTACGCAGTATTTT; CDR3: CASSLAAGTQYF; size: many; V: TRBV7-2; J: TRBJ2-3; D: -
DNA: TGCGCCAGCAGCTTGTCGAGAGTGGAGCTGTTTTTT; CDR3: CASSLSRVELFF; size: many; V: TRBV5-1; J: TRBJ2-2; D: -
DNA: TGCGCCAGCAGCTCAGGACGAGCCAGCTCCTACGAGCAGTACTTC; CDR3: CASSSGRASSYEQYF; size: many; V: TRBV5-1; J: TRBJ2-7; D: -
DNA: TGCAGTGCACCCCCCCCGGACAGAAACTATGGCTACACCTTC; CDR3: CSAPPPDRNYGYTF; size: many; V: TRBV20-1; J: TRBJ1-2; D: -
DNA: TGCGCCAGCAGCCAACCTCTAGAGACCCAGTACTTC; CDR3: CASSQPLETQYF; size: many; V: TRBV4-1; J: TRBJ2-5; D: -
DNA: TGCGCCAGCAGCCAAGTCCTTTTACAGGGGTATGAAAAACTGTTTTTT; CDR3: CASSQVLLQGYEKLFF; size: many; V: TRBV4-1; J: TRBJ1-4; D: TRBD1
DNA: TGCAGTGCTAGACAGGGATCGGGGGCCAACGTCCTGACTTTC; CDR3: CSARQGSGANVLTF; size: few; V: TRBV20-1; J: TRBJ2-6; D: -
DNA: TGTGCCAGCAGCTTGGCCGCCACCCTAGGGGAGACCCAGTACTTC; CDR3: CASSLAATLGETQYF; size: many; V: TRBV5-5; J: TRBJ2-5; D: -
DNA: TGTGCCAGCAGTTACCGGGACAGGGGGGTAGAGCAGTACTTC; CDR3: CASSYRDRGVEQYF; size: many; V: TRBV12-3/TRBV12-4; J: TRBJ2-7; D: TRBD1
DNA: TGTGCCAGCAGCTTAACACAGGGGTTCGGGGAGCTGTTTTTT; CDR3: CASSLTQGFGELFF; size: many; V: TRBV7-3; J: TRBJ2-2; D: TRBD1
DNA: TGTGCCAGCAGCTTAGAGATCGCCAATCAGCCCCAGCATTTT; CDR3: CASSLEIANQPQHF; size: many; V: TRBV7-8; J: TRBJ1-5; D: -
DNA: TGCGCCAGCAGCCGAGCAGGAGGGACAGGTTACGAGCAGTACTTC; CDR3: CASSRAGGTGYEQYF; size: many; V: TRBV4-1; J: TRBJ2-7; D: TRBD1
DNA: TGCGCCAGCAGCCGTGAGGGACAGATAAATTCACCCCTCCACTTT; CDR3: CASSREGQINSPLHF; size: many; V: TRBV5-1; J: TRBJ1-6; D: TRBD1
DNA: TGTGCCAGCAGCCAAGAGCCTCATAGCGGGGGGGCCTACGAGCAGTACTTC; CDR3: CASSQEPHSGGAYEQYF; size: many; V: TRBV4-2; J: TRBJ2-7; D: TRBD2